Reported below is one T cell receptor (beta chain). The antigen remains undetermined. These data come from a study of OX40 agonist ivuxolimab in advanced cancers. On the study more broadly: Clinicians treated patients with ivuxolimab, an agonistic anti-OX40 (CD134) antibody. Three patients, one with hepatocellular carcinoma and two with cutaneous melanoma, achieved partial responses.

Broader study findings: Mean expanded clone counts were higher in CD8+ than CD4+ T cells.

Data came from immunoSEQ multiplex PCR; TCRdb stores just in-frame clones and leaves some out. This table has around 70,000 clones, roughly 88% appearing once. CDR1 is SGHTA, CDR2 FQGTGA, per germline. The CDR3 has 16 residues. Trimming at V came to 2 bases and at J to 6 bases, leaving 5 bases not matched to a gene. The starting material was CD4+ or CD8+ T cells sorted from blood, obtained in a trial of the OX40 agonist ivuxolimab. The rearrangement links TRBV7-3 to TRBJ2-1, with 12 positions matching TRBD2. This clonotype was obtained from an adult with an advanced solid tumor such as melanoma, head and neck, liver or kidney cancer. The CDR3 loop reads CASSLPGLAGTNEQFF. The CDR3 region has the DNA TGTGCCAGCAGCTTACCTGGACTAGCGGGGACCAATGAGCAGTTCTTC.